The 21 T cell receptor beta chains listed next were all sequenced from one sample in a study of vaccination and CD4 T cells after COVID-19. Cultured CD4+ T cells had their DNA profiled by the Oncomine TCR Beta short-read assay. MiXCR, applied by TCRdb to the PCR reads, yields one record per CDR3 protein. The sample includes roughly 14,000 distinct CDR3 sequences, 52% of them seen just once. Treatment defined: roughly nine-day PBMC culture with coronavirus spike peptide pools or control peptides (ViraFEST assay). These receptors have no identified antigens. Material for sequencing was CD4+ T cells from blood, cultured in vitro. These receptors were taken from a human donor who had recovered from COVID-19.

This clonotype was recorded a few times. V usage is TRBV5-4 and J usage is TRBJ1-2; TRBD1 might be the D (5 bases). Germline CDR1 SGHNT, CDR2 YYREEE (reference sequence). V lost 1 base and J 5 bases, leaving 9 bases between the germline ends. This CDR3 has 13 amino acids. The CDR3 loop reads CASSLMTDYGYTF. For the CDR3, the DNA is TGTGCCAGCAGCTTGATGACAGATTATGGCTACACCTTC.

The table lists this clonotype with a few counts. The rearrangement joins TRBV6-1 to TRBJ2-1; D is uncertain. Looked up from germline, CDR1 is MNHNS and CDR2 is SASEGT. The germline V and J ends were trimmed by 6 bases and 7 bases, with 13 bases remaining between them. The CDR3 spans 13 residues. CDR3 sequence reads: CASSPQGVNEQFF. The CDR3 DNA reads TGTGCCAGCAGCCCCCAAGGAGTGAATGAGCAGTTCTTC.

The gene calls are TRBV30 and TRBJ1-1; D not resolved. The CDR3 contains 13 residues. Germline CDR1 and CDR2: GTSNPN and SVGIG (reference sequence). Trimming took off 2 bases at V and 10 bases at J, with 17 bases between the two ends. In DNA form, the CDR3 reads TGTGCCTGGAGTTCGGACTCCCGAACCTCAGCTTTCTTT. The encoded protein is CAWSSDSRTSAFF.

The chain employs TRBV2 and TRBJ2-7; D is ambiguous. Per the germline V gene, CDR1 is SNHLY and CDR2 is FYNNEI. V was trimmed by 5 bases and J by 4 bases, leaving 6 bases between them. This CDR3 contains 11 residues. CDR3 sequence (DNA): TGTGCCAGCAGTACAGAGTACGAGCAGTACTTC. Its protein product is CASSTEYEQYF.

This chain joins TRBV4-2 and TRBJ1-1, with D possibly TRBD1 on 6 matching bases. This CDR3 has 14 residues. V was shortened by 0 bases and J by 3 bases, with 8 bases between the two germline ends. In germline, CDR1 is LGHNA, CDR2 YNFKEQ. The CDR3, as DNA: TGTGCCAGCAGCCAAGATACAGGGTACACTGAAGCTTTCTTT. It specifies CASSQDTGYTEAFF.

This clonotype occurred a few times. The rearrangement links TRBV21-1 to TRBJ2-1; the DNA was not used to check the table's D call, TRBD1. TRBV21-1 is termed a pseudogene. There are 18 residues in the CDR3. Here the CDR3 DNA reads TGTGCCAGCAGCAAGGACAGTCCGGGACCCACGGGGCACAATGAGCAGTTCTTC. Residues: CASSKDSPGPTGHNEQFF.

In its sample, this clonotype was seen a few times. CDR3 bases: TGCGCCAGCAGTTCCGAGGGGGAGACCCAGTACTTC. Protein sequence: CASSSEGETQYF. V gene TRBV5-1 combines with J gene TRBJ2-5, with D possibly called TRBD1 or TRBD2 (5 bases each). CDR1 SGHRS and CDR2 YFSETQ come from the germline V gene. The CDR3 has 12 amino acids. V lost 5 bases, J lost 5 bases, and 10 bases lay in between. Variable domain in full (rest from reference TRBV5-1 and TRBJ2-5): KAGVTQTPRYLIKTRGQQVTLSCSPISGHRSVSWYQQTPGQGLQFLFEYFSETQRNKGNFPGRFSGRQFSNSRSEMNVSTLELGDSALYLCASSSEGETQYFGPGTRLLVL.

This clonotype was counted only a few times. The chain carries TRBV20-1 and TRBJ1-5; D remains ambiguous. V lost 5 bases and J lost 0, with 11 bases in between. This CDR3 region has 14 residues. Looked up from germline, CDR1 is DFQATT and CDR2 is SNEGSKA (reference sequence). CDR3 coding DNA: TGCAGTGCTGGCCAGACAAATAGCAATCAGCCCCAGCATTTT. It codes for CSAGQTNSNQPQHF.

V usage is TRBV7-2 and J usage is TRBJ2-3, with TRBD2 matching 8 bases. V dropped 3 bases and J dropped 6; count of bases not matched to a gene: 14. Germline V gene sequence: CDR1 SGHTA, CDR2 FQGNSA. This CDR3 has 17 amino acids. CDR3 in amino acids: CASSLSSGSGNYDTQYF. CDR3 DNA sequence: TGTGCCAGCAGCTTGTCCTCAGGTAGCGGGAATTACGATACGCAGTATTTT.

This clonotype appeared a few times. This sequence joins TRBV23-1 and TRBJ2-1; 11 bases match TRBD1. TRBV23-1 is designated an ORF whose function remains uncertain. The V gene end was trimmed by 3 bases and the J gene end by 8 bases; junction bases not matched to a gene: 9. This CDR3 spans 16 amino acids. CDR3 bases: TGCGCCAGCAGTCATCCCAGGGACAGGGGGTTCGATGAGCAGTTCTTC. This codes for CASSHPRDRGFDEQFF.

This clonotype was observed a single time. V is TRBV19 and J is TRBJ2-3; 10 positions agree with TRBD1. Germline V gene sequence: CDR1 LNHDA, CDR2 SQIVND (reference sequence). CDR3 length equals 16 residues. Trimming removed 8 bases from V and 7 bases from J; junction bases left unmatched: 15. CDR3 DNA sequence: TGTGCCAGTGCCACAAGGGCGACAGGGGGCGCGTATACGCAGTATTTT. It encodes CASATRATGGAYTQYF. Full variable domain (outside the CDR3, taken from reference TRBV19 and TRBJ2-3): DGGITQSPKYLFRKEGQNVTLSCEQNLNHDAMYWYRQDPGQGLRLIYYSQIVNDFQKGDIAEGYSVSREKKESFPLTVTSAQKNPTAFYLCASATRATGGAYTQYFGPGTRLTVL.

V and J are TRBV7-2 and TRBJ2-2; D gene uncertain. Looked up from germline, CDR1 is SGHTA and CDR2 is FQGNSA. V was cut by 0 bases and J by 3 bases, with 5 bases left in between. This CDR3 region has 14 residues. The CDR3 is CASSLAEYTGELFF. DNA for the CDR3: TGTGCCAGCAGCTTAGCGGAATACACCGGGGAGCTGTTTTTT. Full variable domain (missing parts from reference TRBV7-2 and TRBJ2-2): GAGVSQSPSNKVTEKGKDVELRCDPISGHTALYWYRQSLGQGLEFLIYFQGNSAPDKSGLPSDRFSAERTGGSVSTLTIQRTQQEDSAVYLCASSLAEYTGELFFGEGSRLTVL.

The chain links TRBV2 to TRBJ2-7; TRBD1 matches at 7 bases. V was pared by 3 bases and J by 4 bases, with 6 bases of the junction left unmatched. Germline assignment: CDR1 SNHLY and CDR2 FYNNEI. CDR3 length equals 14 residues. CDR3 protein: CASSEYRGGYEQYF. CDR3 coding DNA: TGTGCCAGCAGTGAGTACAGGGGTGGGTACGAGCAGTACTTC. The full variable domain, with the rest looked up from reference TRBV2 and TRBJ2-7, is EPEVTQTPSHQVTQMGQEVILRCVPISNHLYFYWYRQILGQKVEFLVSFYNNEISEKSEIFDDQFSVERPDGSNFTLKIRSTKLEDSAMYFCASSEYRGGYEQYFGPGTRLTVT.

The rearrangement links TRBV6-4 to TRBJ2-3, with no clear D. There are 14 residues in the CDR3. From germline, CDR1 is MRHNA and CDR2 SNTAGT. Trimming pared 0 bases from V and 0 bases from J, leaving 4 bases between. The CDR3: CASSDSDSTDTQYF. The CDR3 DNA reads TGTGCCAGCAGTGACTCGGACAGCACAGATACGCAGTATTTT.

The chain employs TRBV20-1 and TRBJ2-5; 9 bases are shared with TRBD2. The CDR3 contains 15 residues. J gave up 4 bases and V 4 bases, and 10 bases lay outside the gene matches. Germline CDR1 is DFQATT and CDR2 is SNEGSKA (reference sequence). CDR3 sequence (DNA): TGCAGTGCTAATAGCGGGAGATGGTATGGAGAGACCCAGTACTTC. Amino acids: CSANSGRWYGETQYF.

DNA of the CDR3: TGTGCCAGCAGTTGGACGAATAGCAATCAGCCCCAGCATTTT. Translation: CASSWTNSNQPQHF. This sequence joins TRBV12-3 or TRBV12-4 and TRBJ1-5, with D uncertain. The length of the CDR3 is 14 residues. Deletions cut 4 bases from V and 0 bases from J, with 7 bases between.

This clonotype has a single count. J is TRBJ2-7 and V is TRBV5-1; D is ambiguous. Trimming took 0 bases from V and 3 from J, leaving 10 bases between them. The germline V gene has CDR1 SGHRS and CDR2 YFSETQ. The CDR3 covers 14 residues. CDR3 loop: CASSLEEGFYEQYF. For the CDR3, the DNA is TGCGCCAGCAGCTTGGAGGAAGGCTTCTACGAGCAGTACTTC.

A few counts support this clonotype. In nucleotides, the CDR3 is TGTGCCACCAGTGGAGGGAACACTGAAGCTTTCTTT. Protein sequence: CATSGGNTEAFF. The genes are TRBV24-1 and TRBJ1-1; D gene uncertain. The CDR3 contains 12 residues. Germline V gives CDR1 KGHDR, CDR2 SFDVKD. V dropped 5 bases and J dropped 1 base, with 4 bases sitting between them.

This clonotype was found a few times. The chain has TRBV10-3 and TRBJ1-2; TRBD1 aligns across 10 bases. Germline lookup yields CDR1 ENHRY and CDR2 SYGVKD. The CDR3 contains 14 residues. V lost 4 bases to trimming and J lost 2 bases; unmatched junction nucleotides: 1. The CDR3 loop is CAISGDRGNYGYTF. CDR3 DNA: TGTGCCATCAGTGGGGACAGGGGCAACTATGGCTACACCTTC.

This clonotype has a handful of counts. J is TRBJ1-4 and V is TRBV7-2; maybe TRBD1 (5 bases). Deletions cut 5 bases from V and 8 bases from J, with 12 bases between. The length of the CDR3 is 13 residues. Germline V CDR1 and CDR2: SGHTA, FQGNSA. CDR3 amino acids: CASSISREEKLFF. Written as DNA, the CDR3 is TGTGCCAGCAGCATATCCAGGGAGGAAAAACTGTTTTTT. Full variable domain (rest looked up from reference TRBV7-2 and TRBJ1-4): GAGVSQSPSNKVTEKGKDVELRCDPISGHTALYWYRQSLGQGLEFLIYFQGNSAPDKSGLPSDRFSAERTGGSVSTLTIQRTQQEDSAVYLCASSISREEKLFFGSGTQLSVL.

This clonotype is classed as medium-sized. The rearrangement links TRBV7-2 to TRBJ1-5; no reliable D call. The germline V gene has CDR1 SGHTA and CDR2 FQGNSA. CDR3 length: 13 residues. Trimming cost V 5 bases and J 1 base, with 6 bases left between them. The CDR3 loop is CASSPDSNQPQHF. The CDR3 DNA sequence: TGTGCCAGCAGCCCCGACAGCAATCAGCCCCAGCATTTT.